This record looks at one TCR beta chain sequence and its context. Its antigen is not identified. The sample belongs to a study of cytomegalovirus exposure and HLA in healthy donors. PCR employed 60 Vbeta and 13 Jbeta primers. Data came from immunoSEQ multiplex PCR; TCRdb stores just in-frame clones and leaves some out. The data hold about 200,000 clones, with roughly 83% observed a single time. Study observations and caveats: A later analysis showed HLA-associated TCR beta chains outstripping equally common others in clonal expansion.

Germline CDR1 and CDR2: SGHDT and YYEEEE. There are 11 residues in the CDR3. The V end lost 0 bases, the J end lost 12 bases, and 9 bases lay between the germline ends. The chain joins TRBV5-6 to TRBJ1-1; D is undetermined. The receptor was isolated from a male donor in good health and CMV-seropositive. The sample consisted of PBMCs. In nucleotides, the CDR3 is TGTGCCAGCAGCTTGGAAGGGAGATCTTTCTTT. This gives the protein CASSLEGRSFF.